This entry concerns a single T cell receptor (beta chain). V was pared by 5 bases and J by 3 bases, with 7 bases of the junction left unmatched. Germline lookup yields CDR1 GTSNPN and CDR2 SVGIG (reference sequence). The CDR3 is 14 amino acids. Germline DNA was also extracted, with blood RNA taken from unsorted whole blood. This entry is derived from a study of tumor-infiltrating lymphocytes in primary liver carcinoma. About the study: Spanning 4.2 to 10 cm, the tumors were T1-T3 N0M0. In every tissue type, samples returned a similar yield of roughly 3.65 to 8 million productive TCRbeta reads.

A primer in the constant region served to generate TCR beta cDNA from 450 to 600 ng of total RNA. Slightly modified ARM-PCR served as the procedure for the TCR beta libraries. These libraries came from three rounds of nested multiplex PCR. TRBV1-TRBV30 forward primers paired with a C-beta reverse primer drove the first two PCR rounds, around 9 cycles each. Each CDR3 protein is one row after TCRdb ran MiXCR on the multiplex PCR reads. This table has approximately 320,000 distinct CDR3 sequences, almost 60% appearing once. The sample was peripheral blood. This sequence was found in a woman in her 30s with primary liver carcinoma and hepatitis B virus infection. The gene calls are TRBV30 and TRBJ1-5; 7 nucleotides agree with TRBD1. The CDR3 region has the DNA TGTGCCTGGGCAACCGGGACAGACAATCAGCCCCAGCATTTT. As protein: CAWATGTDNQPQHF.